This section outlines one T cell receptor beta chain sequence together with its context. Its antigen remains unidentified. Germline V gene data show CDR1 as SGHAT and CDR2 as FQNNGV. The germline V and J ends were trimmed by 6 bases and 3 bases, with 15 bases remaining between them. The length of the CDR3 is 14 residues. Preparation of the TCRbeta library was carried out with unique molecular identifiers. TCRdb re-called the PCR reads with MiXCR, one entry per CDR3 protein. The sample has over 150,000 distinct CDR3 sequences; roughly 6.6% are singletons. The record originates from a study of T-cell reconstitution after alpha-beta-depleted transplantation in children. Regarding the study as a whole: After transplant, high TCRbeta diversity at day 60 in some patients arose from surviving recipient T cells and thymic progenitors. Several hundred expanded graft clones reportedly supplied alpha-beta T cells about two months after transplant. After one year, T-cell counts and TCRbeta diversity mostly came from new T cells.

The gene calls are TRBV11-2 and TRBJ2-7; possibly TRBD2 for D (5 bases). The receptor was isolated from a boy between 2 and 15 years old with acute lymphoblastic leukemia, due to receive a stem cell transplant. Sequenced material: PBMCs, taken before TCRalphabeta/CD19-depleted stem cell transplant. This chain's CDR3 is CASRPIGLYYEQYF. The CDR3 DNA reads TGTGCCAGCAGACCCATCGGACTTTACTACGAGCAGTACTTC. The full variable domain, completed using reference TRBV11-2 and TRBJ2-7, is EAGVAQSPRYKIIEKRQSVAFWCNPISGHATLYWYQQILGQGPKLLIQFQNNGVVDDSQLPKDRFSAERLKGVDSTLKIQPAKLEDSAVYLCASRPIGLYYEQYFGPGTRLTVT.